The clone carrying this T cell receptor beta chain was counted between two and nine times. RNA transcripts served as the template for amplifying TCR beta CDR3 regions. The primer set for the first-round RT-PCR of the TCR CDR3 was HTBI. TCRdb reanalysed the multiplex PCR reads using MiXCR and keeps one entry per CDR3 protein. The data contain nearly 600,000 distinct CDR3 sequences, 13% to 15% of them seen just once; the ten biggest clones take up roughly 7%. This entry is derived from a study of T cells in Graves' hyperthyroidism and ophthalmopathy. The CDR3 totals 17 residues. Trimming shortened V by 0 bases and J by 3 bases, and 15 bases separated the two germline ends. CDR1 is MNHEY and CDR2 is SVGEGT in the germline V gene. Those patients with uncontrolled infection, other autoimmune disease, pregnancy or lactation were excluded.

The chain recombines TRBV6-2 or TRBV6-3 with TRBJ1-5, with a weak D call TRBD1 (5 bases). Sequenced input: blood. The clonotype comes from a young woman with Graves' ophthalmopathy. The CDR3 region is CASSYSTGRSFNQPQHF. The CDR3 DNA reads as TGTGCCAGCAGTTACTCGACGGGGCGCAGCTTCAATCAGCCCCAGCATTTT.